This T cell receptor beta chain is from a study of blood T cell repertoires in COVID-19. On the study more broadly: T cells, B-cell-depleted T cells, or PBMCs supplied cDNA or gDNA.

The CDR3 runs to 15 residues. Germline-derived CDR1 and CDR2 are LNHDA and SQIVND (reference sequence). V dropped 6 bases and J dropped 3 bases, with 16 bases sitting between them. Individuals drawn from around 24 US areas were roughly 18 to 95 years old. Cohorts were based on clinical histories the participants reported. Cohort 3 donors were reported recovered after two negative PCRs, clearance, or symptom resolution. The data were produced by immunoSEQ multiplex PCR, yet TCRdb's version contains in-frame clones alone and is incomplete. The data show about 440,000 clones, roughly 91% seen once. Material: PBMCs or T cells enriched from blood (not recorded which). V usage is TRBV19 and J usage is TRBJ2-3, with D possibly matching TRBD1 (5 bases). The receptor's source is a man between 18 and 35 years old who had recovered from COVID-19. The DNA of the CDR3 is TGTGCCAGTAGCGACAGCCTATCGAGAACAGATACGCAGTATTTT. Translated, it gives CASSDSLSRTDTQYF.